Following are 11 T cell receptor beta chains from one sample sequenced in a study of blood T cells in healthy people across ages. A J-beta primer mix and a sample-barcoded 5' primer were used in a second PCR of roughly 6 to 11 cycles. TCRdb redid the calling of the 5' RACE reads with MiXCR, one entry per CDR3 protein. The sample lists 720,000 or so distinct CDR3 sequences, 35% to 50% seen once, with 30% in the top ten. Sequenced sample: blood. These TCRs come from an elderly man in good health.

This clonotype has ten or more counts. This rearrangement joins TRBV28 to TRBJ2-7; D may be TRBD1 (6 bases). The germline gives CDR1 MDHEN, CDR2 SYDVKM. CDR3 size: 15 residues. The ends were cut back, 2 bases at V and 2 bases at J, with 13 bases in the middle. The DNA for the CDR3 is TGTGCCAGCAGTTTACTTTGGACAGAGGCCTACGAGCAGTACTTC. Translation: CASSLLWTEAYEQYF.

This clonotype was picked up a small number of times. This chain connects TRBV7-3 to TRBJ2-7; D gene ambiguous. The V and J ends lost 5 bases and 0 bases respectively, with 14 bases between them. Germline assignment: CDR1 SGHTA and CDR2 FQGTGA. This CDR3 comprises 15 residues. In DNA form, the CDR3 reads TGTGCCAGCAGCCCAGACTCAGCCCACTCCTACGAGCAGTACTTC. Amino acids: CASSPDSAHSYEQYF.

This CDR3 is CASSQDRGDLNYGYTF. Here the CDR3 DNA reads TGTGCCAGCAGCCAAGATCGTGGGGACCTAAACTATGGCTACACCTTC. This chain joins TRBV4-2 and TRBJ1-2; D possibly corresponds to TRBD1 (5 bases). CDR1 is LGHNA and CDR2 is YNFKEQ in the germline V gene. Trimming cost V 0 bases and J 2 bases, with 13 bases left between them. The CDR3 has 16 amino acids.

V usage is TRBV12-3 or TRBV12-4 and J usage is TRBJ2-5; the match to TRBD1 covers 7 bases. CDR3 length equals 17 residues. With V trimmed by 5 bases and J by 2 bases, 14 bases remained unmatched. CDR3 region: CASSQRSTGRGQETQYF. The CDR3 coding sequence is TGTGCCAGCAGTCAACGCTCGACAGGGAGAGGGCAAGAGACCCAGTACTTC.

The chain has TRBV27 and TRBJ1-2; tentative D call: TRBD1 (6 bases). This CDR3 region has 12 residues. Germline loops: CDR1 MNHEY, CDR2 SMNVEV (reference sequence). V was cut by 11 bases and J by 2 bases, with 12 bases left in between. This CDR3 is CALPGQNYGYTF. The CDR3 bases are TGTGCCCTACCAGGACAGAACTATGGCTACACCTTC.

The CDR3 nucleotides read TGTGCCAGCAGGCCGGGACTAGGGTGGAGCACAGATACGCAGTATTTT. Translating gives CASRPGLGWSTDTQYF. This sequence joins TRBV6-1 and TRBJ2-3; 8 bases map to TRBD2. CDR1 MNHNS and CDR2 SASEGT come from the germline V gene. The CDR3 is made up of 16 amino acids. Trimming cost V 6 bases and J 0 bases; bases outside gene matches: 8.

This clonotype was detected a few times. This chain uses TRBV11-2 with TRBJ2-3, with 8 nucleotides matching TRBD1. The CDR3 covers 22 residues. Germline CDR1 is SGHAT and CDR2 is FQNNGV. Trimming removed 5 bases from V and 0 bases from J; junction bases left unmatched: 25. The DNA for the CDR3 is TGTGCCAGCAGCCGGCGGACAGGGCATCTCTCAGCGAAAAGAACTAGCACAGATACGCAGTATTTT. Encoded protein: CASSRRTGHLSAKRTSTDTQYF.

The chain is built from TRBV14 and TRBJ2-5; no clear D. The V gene lost 4 bases and the J gene lost 11 bases, with 14 bases spanning the gap. CDR3 length equals 12 residues. Per the germline V gene, CDR1 is SGHDN and CDR2 is FVKESK. The CDR3: CASSRGIYGQYF. The CDR3 nucleotides read TGTGCCAGCAGCCGCGGAATCTACGGGCAGTACTTC.

CDR3 loop: CASSSADRRTEAFF. In DNA, the CDR3 is TGTGCCAGCAGTTCCGCGGACCGGCGGACTGAAGCTTTCTTT. The chain carries TRBV6-5 and TRBJ1-1; no clear D gene. The CDR3 runs 14 residues. The germline V gene encodes CDR1 MNHEY and CDR2 SVGAGI. Trimming left V 4 bases short and J 5 bases short, with 14 bases between.

The gene calls are TRBV20-1 and TRBJ2-5; D is perhaps TRBD1 or TRBD2 (5 bases each). Looked up from germline, CDR1 is DFQATT and CDR2 is SNEGSKA (reference sequence). Trimming cost V 5 bases and J 2 bases, with 24 bases left between them. This CDR3 region has 17 residues. The CDR3 reads CSAPSGWDGSQQETQYF. CDR3 coding DNA: TGCAGTGCTCCATCCGGGTGGGACGGGTCCCAACAAGAGACCCAGTACTTC.

This sequence joins TRBV5-8 and TRBJ2-1; possibly TRBD2 for D (6 bases). V was shortened by 4 bases and J by 6 bases, with 17 bases between the two germline ends. The CDR3 loop spans 15 amino acids. The V gene's germline CDR1 is SGHTS and CDR2 YDEGEE. The CDR3 reads CASSPEGPFSNEQFF. In DNA, the CDR3 is TGTGCCAGCAGCCCGGAGGGCCCTTTTTCCAATGAGCAGTTCTTC.